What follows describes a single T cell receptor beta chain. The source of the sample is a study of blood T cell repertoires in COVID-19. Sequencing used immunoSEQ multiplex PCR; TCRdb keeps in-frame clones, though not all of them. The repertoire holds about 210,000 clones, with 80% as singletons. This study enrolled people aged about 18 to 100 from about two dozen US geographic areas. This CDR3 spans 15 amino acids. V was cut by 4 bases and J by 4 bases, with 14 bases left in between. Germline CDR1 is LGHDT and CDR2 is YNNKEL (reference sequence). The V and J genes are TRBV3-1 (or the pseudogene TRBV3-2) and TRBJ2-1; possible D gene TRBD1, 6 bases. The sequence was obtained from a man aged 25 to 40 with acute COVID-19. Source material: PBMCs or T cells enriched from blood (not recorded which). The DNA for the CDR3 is TGTGCCAGCAGCCCTGGGACACAGCCATACAATGAGCAGTTCTTC. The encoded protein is CASSPGTQPYNEQFF.